Listed below are T cell receptor beta chains from one sample, sequenced in a study of blood T cells in healthy people across ages. TCRdb reprocessed the 5' RACE reads with MiXCR, giving one entry per CDR3 protein. The repertoire holds roughly 1,500,000 distinct CDR3 sequences, with about 31% as singletons. Source material: blood. The receptors originated from a woman under 40 in good health. Both conserved end residues are part of each CDR3. Not every row has a clone size; where given, it reads once, few, many or a size class.

J: TRBJ1-1; V: TRBV5-1; size: .; CDR3: CVSSLDGQGQGEAFF
J: TRBJ2-3; V: TRBV23-1; size: few; CDR3: CASRLSTGIGADTQYF
J: TRBJ2-3; V: TRBV7-9; size: .; CDR3: CASSWDPRVDTQYF
J: TRBJ1-1; V: TRBV29-1; size: few; CDR3: CSVIRVNTEAFF
J: TRBJ2-2; V: TRBV7-9; size: .; CDR3: CASRFYSGKDTGELFF
J: .; V: TRBV30; size: .; CDR3: CAWSPGVDYEQYF
J: TRBJ1-4; V: TRBV9; size: few; CDR3: CASSVGQSTNEKLFF
J: TRBJ2-5; V: TRBV18; size: few; CDR3: CASSPLGGGGGETQYF
J: TRBJ2-3; V: TRBV4-1; size: few; CDR3: CASSQEEHRTDTQYF
J: TRBJ2-3; V: TRBV28; size: few; CDR3: CASTFTALADTQYF
J: TRBJ2-7; V: TRBV6-1; size: few; CDR3: CASSGTLEQYF
J: TRBJ2-5; V: TRBV28; size: .; CDR3: CASRIKGEQYF
J: TRBJ2-7; V: TRBV11-1; size: few; CDR3: CASSLGRTDGHEQYF
J: TRBJ2-5; V: TRBV4-1; size: .; CDR3: CASSQAGAQVTQYF
J: TRBJ2-2; V: TRBV20-1; size: .; CDR3: CSARESRGPGELFF
J: TRBJ1-1; V: TRBV7-2; size: .; CDR3: CASSWQYTETFF
J: TRBJ1-3; V: TRBV20-1; size: .; CDR3: CSARQDSSGNTIYF
J: TRBJ2-7; V: TRBV20-1; size: many; CDR3: CSANWGGEQREQYF
J: TRBJ2-1; V: TRBV15; size: few; CDR3: CATSRRRTGGINEQFF